This TCR delta chain is drawn from a study of gamma-delta chains in newborns, infants, children (dated by TCRdb to between 2017 and 2020). Regarding the study in general: According to the title of the study, polyclonal expansion of innate gammadelta T cells immediately after birth is driven by microbial exposure. The study examined the way microbial exposure affected innate gammadelta T cell populations in human newborns right after birth.

The sequencer listed for this sample is Illumina MiSeq. TCRdb called clones from the public reads with CATT, and repeated DNA sequences were later combined into one row. This sample is represented by roughly 4,000 delta-chain clones; around 0.6% of them were singletons. The ten largest clonotypes hold roughly 15% of the sample. This clone was counted between two and nine times. This clone's antigen is unknown. The protein recorded in TCRdb matches a much larger clone and deviates from this DNA's translation at residue 12, suggesting a read error; the protein here is obtained by translating the DNA. The sequenced sample consisted of blood. The sequence was obtained from a child who was a newborn, infant or young child, either healthy, febrile or measles-vaccinated (not recorded which).

The DNA sequence is given as TGTGCCTGTGATCAACTGGCTGGGGGCAGCTCCCGGGACACCCGACAGATGTTTTTC. Its protein is CACDQLAGGSSRDTRQMFF. The chain joins TRDV2 to TRDJ3, and TRDD3 matches 7 of the central bases. The CDR3, cysteine through phenylalanine, is 19 amino acids long. The only DNA kept is the CDR3, 57 bases in frame from the first base. For CDR1 and CDR2, the germline V gene lists GEAIGNYY and EKD.